This T cell receptor beta chain was recorded in a study of Ad26.COV2.S vaccination and SARS-CoV-2 variants. Overall study: Once or twice, 56 days apart, Ad26.COV2.S was delivered intramuscularly.

Measured with immunoSEQ multiplex PCR; TCRdb has only the in-frame clones, and not every one. Of 450,000 to 550,000 clones in the sample, 89% were seen once. Specified treatment: some 20 received Ad26.COV2.S at low or high dose, single or two shots; several received placebo; per-sample allocation not given. Samples were taken on day 63 after the first vaccine or placebo injection. The V segment lost 4 bases and the J segment 5 bases; nucleotides outside the gene matches: 4. This CDR3 is built from 13 residues. Looked up from germline, CDR1 is MGHRA and CDR2 is YSYEKL. This sequence joins TRBV4-1 and TRBJ2-5; 7 bases agree with TRBD1. The specimen comprised peripheral blood, sampled in a trial of Ad26.COV2.S vaccine versus placebo. This TCR was sampled from a person aged 18-60 years who received the Ad26.COV2.S COVID-19 vaccine or a placebo. The CDR3 region is CASSPTDRETQYF. CDR3 DNA: TGCGCCAGCAGCCCCACGGACAGGGAGACCCAGTACTTC.